Following are 14 T cell receptor beta chains from one sample sequenced in a study of shared clonotypes between healthy human individuals (dated by TCRdb to the early 2020s). The library was made by the immunoSEQ multiplex PCR assay. Drawn from immuneACCESS, this table holds only the in-frame rearrangements with V and J called that TCRdb kept. Clones are partly lost; checked studies trace under half to an unresolved V gene and leave the rest unexplained. A total of roughly 2,000,000 clones appear in this sample, 85% to 95% of them only once. The ten top clones hold around 1.8% of the sample. CD8 naive samples were obtained by positive selection for CCR7 among CD45RO-negative cells, yielding a CD45RA+CCR7+ population from which TemRA cells were excluded. The specimen sequenced was naive CD8+ T cells from PBMCs. According to the study, the label for this sample's cell subset or site signals: CD45RA+CCR7+. All receptors derive from a man aged 18 to 30 in good health. Some clones in this sample may be carry-over from other donors' samples.

This sequence joins TRBV4-2 and TRBJ2-5; 9 nucleotides match TRBD2. Near its end, the DNA agrees better with TRBJ2-7, so the J call may be wrong. The CDR3 is 13 residues long. Germline assignment: CDR1 LGHNA and CDR2 YNFKEQ. The CDR3 DNA reads as TGTGCCAGCAGCGGTAGCGGGAGTAGCGAGCAGTACTTC. Translated: CASSGSGSSEQYF.

V usage is TRBV27 and J usage is TRBJ2-1; 8 bases are a match to TRBD2. This CDR3 spans 14 amino acids. Trimming removed 7 bases from V and 6 bases from J; junction bases left unmatched: 8. Germline V gene sequence: CDR1 MNHEY, CDR2 SMNVEV (reference sequence). The CDR3 coding sequence is TGTGCCAGCATATCGGGAGGGCCTATCAATGAGCAGTTCTTC. Residues: CASISGGPINEQFF.

V and J are TRBV2 and TRBJ2-1; a weak D match, TRBD1 (6 bases). This CDR3 spans 13 amino acids. V shed 2 bases and J shed 8 bases, with 10 bases lying between them. The germline V gene has CDR1 SNHLY and CDR2 FYNNEI. CDR3 residues: CASSETGTHEQFF. The CDR3 nucleotides read TGTGCCAGCAGTGAAACAGGGACCCATGAGCAGTTCTTC.

CDR3 in DNA: TGTGCCAGCAGCCGACCTGAGCGGTACGAGCAGTACTTC. The encoded protein is CASSRPERYEQYF. V usage is TRBV7-9 and J usage is TRBJ2-7; possible D gene TRBD2, 5 bases. With 5 bases removed from V and 4 bases from J, the gap between germline ends came to 12 bases. Germline CDR1 reads SEHNR; CDR2 reads FQNEAQ (reference sequence). This CDR3 spans 13 amino acids.

The rearrangement uses TRBV29-1 and TRBJ2-1; D unclear. Deletions cut 1 base from V and 10 bases from J, with 14 bases between. Germline V lookup: CDR1 SQVTM, CDR2 ANQGSEA. This CDR3 is built from 13 residues. CDR3 nucleotides: TGCAGCGTTGAAGGGCAGGCCCGTTGGGAGCAGTTCTTC. This translates into CSVEGQARWEQFF.

The chain combines TRBV27 with TRBJ1-3, with D perhaps matching TRBD1 (6 bases). The CDR3 sequence is 14 residues long. The V and J ends lost 4 bases and 2 bases respectively, with 9 bases between them. CDR1 and CDR2 (germline): MNHEY, SMNVEV (reference sequence). Written as DNA, the CDR3 is TGTGCCAGCAGTTCCAGGGGCCCTGGAAACACCATATATTTT. As protein: CASSSRGPGNTIYF.

This chain joins TRBV28 and TRBJ2-7, with TRBD2 as a possible D gene (5 bases). This CDR3 has 15 residues. Between the trimmed V and J ends, which lost 4 bases and 4 bases, there was a span of 17 bases. Germline-derived CDR1 and CDR2 are MDHEN and SYDVKM. CDR3 region: CASSSLRGRFYEQYF. CDR3 coding DNA: TGTGCCAGCAGTTCCCTCCGAGGGAGATTTTACGAGCAGTACTTC.

V usage is TRBV27 and J usage is TRBJ2-5; tentatively, D is TRBD2 (5 bases). Germline CDR1 reads MNHEY; CDR2 reads SMNVEV (reference sequence). This CDR3 region has 15 residues. With 4 bases removed from V and 5 bases from J, the gap between germline ends came to 17 bases. The DNA for the CDR3 is TGTGCCAGCAGTTCCTTTCTAGAGGGTTGGGAGACCCAGTACTTC. Amino acids: CASSSFLEGWETQYF.

V usage is TRBV7-8 and J usage is TRBJ2-3; no clear D gene. This CDR3 spans 14 amino acids. Germline CDR1 SGHVS, CDR2 FQNEAQ. Deletions cut 1 base from V and 3 bases from J, with 8 bases between. The CDR3 loop reads CASSLGYSTDTQYF. The CDR3 DNA reads as TGTGCCAGCAGCTTAGGTTATTCTACAGATACGCAGTATTTT.

This clone was seen only once. The chain links TRBV5-8 to TRBJ2-7, with a tentative D call TRBD1 (6 bases). Germline CDR1 is SGHTS and CDR2 is YDEGEE. CDR3 size: 14 residues. Trimming shortened V by 5 bases and J by 0 bases, and 12 bases separated the two germline ends. The CDR3 sequence: CASRIRGHSYEQYF. CDR3 in DNA: TGTGCCAGCAGAATCAGGGGTCACTCCTACGAGCAGTACTTC.

As to this clone: The sample contains more than one DNA sequence encoding this CDR3. The genes are TRBV27 and TRBJ1-1; 7 nucleotides align to TRBD1. CDR1 is MNHEY and CDR2 is SMNVEV in the germline V gene (reference sequence). The CDR3 is 13 residues long. V dropped 5 bases and J dropped 4; count of bases not matched to a gene: 4. The CDR3 DNA is TGTGCCAGCAGTCCCGGGACAGTCACTGAAGCTTTCTTT. As protein: CASSPGTVTEAFF.

This clone was seen more than once but under ten times. The J gene is TRBJ1-5, the V gene TRBV6-1, with 9 nucleotides matching TRBD1. The J segment lost 7 bases and the V segment lost 0 bases, leaving 7 bases of the junction unmatched. CDR3 length: 16 residues. The germline V gene has CDR1 MNHNS and CDR2 SASEGT. The CDR3 sequence is CASSEAYTGGRQPQHF. CDR3 nucleotides: TGTGCCAGCAGTGAAGCGTATACAGGGGGCCGACAGCCCCAGCATTTT.

The rearrangement uses TRBV7-3 and TRBJ2-7, with 10 bases lining up with TRBD2. Looked up from germline, CDR1 is SGHTA and CDR2 is FQGTGA. The CDR3 has 15 amino acids. V lost 6 bases, J lost 2 bases, and 7 bases stayed unmatched. The CDR3 protein is CASSITSGITYEQYF. CDR3 DNA: TGTGCCAGCAGTATCACTAGCGGGATTACCTACGAGCAGTACTTC.

A single count supports this clone. The sample has other DNA sequences that encode this CDR3 too. The V and J genes are TRBV4-1 and TRBJ1-2; D gene uncertain. This CDR3 has 13 amino acids. The germline gives CDR1 MGHRA, CDR2 YSYEKL. Trimming shortened V by 1 base and J by 8 bases, and 11 bases separated the two germline ends. The DNA for the CDR3 is TGCGCCAGCAGCCAAGGAGGGTCAGGCGGCTACACCTTC. Translated: CASSQGGSGGYTF.